A single sample is the source of the 28 T cell receptor beta chains below, sequenced in a study of blood T cells in healthy people across ages. A J-beta primer mix and a sample-barcoded 5' primer were used in a second PCR of about 7 to 12 cycles. TCRdb fed the 5' RACE reads into MiXCR, producing one record per CDR3 protein. Of roughly 410,000 distinct CDR3 sequences listed, approximately 47% are singletons. What was sequenced was blood. These receptors all come from a man aged 55 to 70 in good health.

This clonotype was counted between two and nine times. The V gene is TRBV11-2, the J gene TRBJ2-7; 9 bases are shared with TRBD2. J was trimmed by 6 bases and V by 5 bases; bases with no gene match: 11. The germline CDR1 and CDR2 sequences are SGHAT and FQNNGV. This CDR3 is 15 amino acids long. The CDR3, as DNA: TGTGCCAGCAGCGAGGGGGGTGCGGGAGGGAGCGAGCAGTACTTC. Translating gives CASSEGGAGGSEQYF. The full variable domain, its missing parts supplied by reference TRBV11-2 and TRBJ2-7, is EAGVAQSPRYKIIEKRQSVAFWCNPISGHATLYWYQQILGQGPKLLIQFQNNGVVDDSQLPKDRFSAERLKGVDSTLKIQPAKLEDSAVYLCASSEGGAGGSEQYFGPGTRLTVT.

This clonotype was found a few times. DNA of the CDR3: TGTGCCAGCAGCTTAGCGCGGGGAGACACAGATACGCAGTATTTT. Translation: CASSLARGDTDTQYF. The chain links TRBV7-9 to TRBJ2-3, with a tentative D call TRBD2 (6 bases). In germline, CDR1 is SEHNR, CDR2 FQNEAQ (reference sequence). V lost 0 bases, J lost 2 bases, and 9 bases lay in between. There are 15 residues in the CDR3.

This chain joins TRBV5-1 and TRBJ2-3; 8 nucleotides align to TRBD2. With V trimmed by 4 bases and J by 4 bases, 11 bases remained unmatched. CDR3 size: 16 residues. Germline values: CDR1 SGHRS, CDR2 YFSETQ. CDR3 sequence (DNA): TGCGCCAGCAGCCTGGGGGCTAGCGGGCCGCCAGATACGCAGTATTTT. Its translation: CASSLGASGPPDTQYF.

V gene TRBV9 combines with J gene TRBJ2-1, with D hard to call. CDR1 and CDR2 (germline): SGDLS, YYNGEE. V was shortened by 0 bases and J by 4 bases, with 11 bases between the two germline ends. There are 15 residues in the CDR3. The CDR3 is CASSVVMTGYNEQFF. DNA for the CDR3: TGTGCCAGCAGCGTAGTGATGACTGGTTACAATGAGCAGTTCTTC.

CDR3 amino acids: CASTTLRGYNEQFF. CDR3 in DNA: TGTGCCAGCACCACACTCAGGGGTTACAATGAGCAGTTCTTC. The chain recombines TRBV28 with TRBJ2-1, with a tentative D call TRBD1 (6 bases). The CDR3 length is 14 residues. Germline V lookup: CDR1 MDHEN, CDR2 SYDVKM. V was trimmed by 7 bases and J by 4 bases, leaving 14 bases between them.

The chain joins TRBV2 to TRBJ2-5, with 7 bases fitting TRBD2. The J call is doubtful: the DNA matches TRBJ2-7 better. The length of the CDR3 is 15 residues. Germline CDR1 is SNHLY and CDR2 is FYNNEI. CDR3 bases: TGTGCCAGCAGTGAACGGGGAGGGCCTTGGTACGAGCAGTACTTC. Amino acids: CASSERGGPWYEQYF.

The rearrangement links TRBV5-1 to TRBJ2-5; 14 bases match TRBD2. TRBJ2-7 matches the DNA end more closely, so the J call is doubtful. In germline, CDR1 is SGHRS, CDR2 YFSETQ. The CDR3 totals 17 residues. DNA for the CDR3: TGCGCCAGCAGCCAGGGACTAGCGGGGGCCCAGGGCTACGAGCAGTACTTC. Its translation: CASSQGLAGAQGYEQYF.

This clonotype is a singleton in its sample. The chain links TRBV5-6 to TRBJ2-5, with D tentatively TRBD1 (6 bases). From germline, CDR1 is SGHDT and CDR2 YYEEEE. The CDR3 is 16 residues long. Trimming took 0 bases from V and 5 from J, leaving 17 bases between them. The CDR3 DNA sequence: TGTGCCAGCAGCTTGGGTACGGGGCAGGGGTCGGAGACCCAGTACTTC. This translates into CASSLGTGQGSETQYF.

About this clonotype: One end of the junction is discordant with germline, which a read error may explain. This chain uses TRBV7-9 with TRBJ2-1; a weak D match, TRBD2 (5 bases). Germline V gene data show CDR1 as SEHNR and CDR2 as FQNEAQ (reference sequence). This CDR3 has 16 residues. CDR3 sequence reads: CAGSLIGVSSYNEQFF. CDR3 DNA sequence: TGTGCCGGCAGCTTGATCGGGGTCAGCTCCTACAATGAGCAGTTCTTC.

This chain links TRBV20-1 with TRBJ1-1, with 7 positions matching TRBD1. Germline V gene sequence: CDR1 DFQATT, CDR2 SNEGSKA (reference sequence). The CDR3 extends over 13 amino acids. CDR3 in amino acids: CRGDRAWSTEAFF. DNA of the CDR3: TGCAGGGGCGACAGGGCCTGGAGCACTGAAGCTTTCTTT.

The CDR3 loop reads CASSTSGSGYEQYF. DNA for the CDR3: TGTGCCAGCAGCACTAGCGGGAGCGGCTACGAGCAGTACTTC. This chain connects TRBV4-2 to TRBJ2-7, with 11 bases that match TRBD2. CDR1 and CDR2 (germline): LGHNA, YNFKEQ. Trimming removed 5 bases from V and 3 bases from J; junction bases left unmatched: 3. The CDR3 is made up of 14 amino acids.

This clonotype was observed a few times. The J gene is TRBJ2-7, the V gene TRBV2; 8 bases align to TRBD1. Per the germline V gene, CDR1 is SNHLY and CDR2 is FYNNEI. This CDR3 is built from 15 residues. Trimming removed 5 bases from V and 1 base from J; junction bases left unmatched: 7. This CDR3 reads CASSPDRANSYEQYF. The CDR3 nucleotides are TGTGCCAGCAGTCCGGACAGGGCAAATTCCTACGAGCAGTACTTC.

With respect to this clonotype: A read error is possible here, since a much larger clone lies one base away. The rearrangement joins TRBV7-2 to TRBJ2-5; unclear D gene. The J call may be mistaken, given a closer DNA end match to TRBJ2-7. This CDR3 is built from 14 residues. The germline gives CDR1 SGHTA, CDR2 FQGNSA. The CDR3 spells CASSRLVGNYEQYF. CDR3 DNA sequence: TGTGCCAGCAGCCGTCTAGTGGGGAACTACGAGCAGTACTTC.

The rearrangement uses TRBV27 and TRBJ2-1, with D unclear. CDR1 and CDR2 (germline): MNHEY, SMNVEV (reference sequence). CDR3 length: 16 residues. V lost 5 bases to trimming and J lost 6 bases, with 20 bases between them. CDR3: CASSPASGNYGNEQFF. The CDR3 DNA is TGTGCCAGCAGTCCGGCGAGTGGTAACTACGGCAATGAGCAGTTCTTC.

This clonotype was found a few times. The chain has TRBV6-6 and TRBJ2-3; D is possibly TRBD2 (7 bases). The CDR3 has 14 amino acids. Germline loops: CDR1 MNHNY, CDR2 SVGAGI (reference sequence). V lost 2 bases to trimming and J lost 5 bases, with 11 bases between them. CDR3 DNA: TGTGCCAGCAGTTACGGCGGGGGCAGAGATACGCAGTATTTT. Amino acid sequence: CASSYGGGRDTQYF.

The chain is built from TRBV3-1 and TRBJ1-2; D ambiguous. V was cut by 1 base and J by 7 bases, with 7 bases left in between. The CDR3 is 12 amino acids. The germline V gene encodes CDR1 LGHDT and CDR2 YNNKEL (reference sequence). CDR3 nucleotides: TGTGCCAGCAGCCAAGCTTTGGGTGGCTACACCTTC. Translated: CASSQALGGYTF.

This clonotype has more than one count but fewer than ten. The V gene is TRBV20-1, the J gene TRBJ2-7, with 7 positions matching TRBD2. The trim removed 4 bases at V and 2 bases at J, leaving 11 bases unmatched. CDR1 is DFQATT and CDR2 is SNEGSKA in the germline V gene (reference sequence). The CDR3 runs 15 residues. Here the CDR3 reads CSATSVAGTPYEQYF. CDR3 DNA sequence: TGCAGTGCTACGTCGGTAGCGGGCACACCCTACGAGCAGTACTTC.

This clonotype was seen once. The J gene is TRBJ1-5, the V gene TRBV20-1; 8 nucleotides align to TRBD1. Germline V gives CDR1 DFQATT, CDR2 SNEGSKA (reference sequence). The CDR3 totals 12 residues. The V segment lost 6 bases and the J segment 7 bases; nucleotides outside the gene matches: 5. The CDR3 DNA sequence: TGCAGTGCAGGACAGGGTGAACAGCCCCAGCATTTT. It codes for CSAGQGEQPQHF.

CDR3: CASSTQYRQVENTEAFF. The CDR3 DNA sequence: TGTGCCAGCAGTACCCAATACCGACAGGTTGAAAACACTGAAGCTTTCTTT. The V gene is TRBV6-6, the J gene TRBJ1-1; TRBD1 is a possible D gene (6 bases). Germline CDR1 is MNHNY and CDR2 is SVGAGI (reference sequence). V was pared by 5 bases and J by 2 bases, with 21 bases between. The CDR3 runs to 17 residues.

This clonotype was picked up a small number of times. This rearrangement joins TRBV9 to TRBJ2-4; D gene unclear. TRBJ2-7 explains the end of the DNA better; the J call may be wrong. The CDR3 covers 15 residues. In germline, CDR1 is SGDLS, CDR2 YYNGEE. The CDR3: CASSVGSGVPYEQYF. The CDR3 DNA sequence: TGTGCCAGCAGCGTAGGTTCAGGAGTGCCCTACGAGCAGTACTTC.

The chain is built from TRBV15 and TRBJ2-4; D gene uncertain. Near its end, the DNA agrees better with TRBJ2-7, so the J call may be wrong. Germline lookup yields CDR1 LNHNV and CDR2 YYDKDF (reference sequence). There are 13 residues in the CDR3. The CDR3 reads CATSRGEAYEQYF. CDR3 nucleotide sequence: TGTGCCACCAGCAGAGGAGAGGCTTACGAGCAGTACTTC.

The genes are TRBV2 and TRBJ2-1; D is unclear. Germline loops: CDR1 SNHLY, CDR2 FYNNEI. CDR3 length: 13 amino acids. Trimming took off 2 bases at V and 6 bases at J, with 8 bases between the two ends. CDR3 amino acids: CASSESVINEQFF. The DNA of the CDR3 is TGTGCCAGCAGTGAATCTGTGATCAATGAGCAGTTCTTC.

The V call is TRBV6-1, the J call TRBJ2-4, with a tentative D call TRBD1 (5 bases). The germline V gene has CDR1 MNHNS and CDR2 SASEGT. Between the trimmed V and J ends, which lost 2 bases and 0 bases, there was a span of 8 bases. This CDR3 is built from 15 residues. CDR3 DNA sequence: TGTGCCAGCAGTGAATTGGGGCTAGCCAAAAACATTCAGTACTTC. Protein sequence: CASSELGLAKNIQYF.

This clonotype was seen only a few times. The V and J genes are TRBV20-1 and TRBJ2-5, with 13 nucleotides matching TRBD2. This CDR3 comprises 15 residues. V shed 6 bases, J shed 1 base, and the junction held 5 bases outside the gene matches. The germline V gene encodes CDR1 DFQATT and CDR2 SNEGSKA (reference sequence). The CDR3 nucleotides read TGCAGTGCCCCCTGGACTAGCGGGAGCCAAGAGACCCAGTACTTC. Residues: CSAPWTSGSQETQYF.

V is TRBV29-1 and J is TRBJ2-4; 8 positions match TRBD2. The J call may be incorrect, as the DNA end agrees better with TRBJ2-5. Germline V gene data show CDR1 as SQVTM and CDR2 as ANQGSEA. This CDR3 region has 14 residues. The chain's CDR3 is CSVSRGGSQETQYF. Here the CDR3 DNA reads TGCAGCGTTTCCCGGGGGGGATCACAAGAGACCCAGTACTTC.

The V and J genes are TRBV12-3 or TRBV12-4 and TRBJ2-2, with D unclear. The CDR3 is made up of 11 amino acids. V was cut by 2 bases and J by 8 bases, with 3 bases left in between. The CDR3 loop reads CASSLRGELFF. CDR3 nucleotides: TGTGCCAGCAGTTTAAGAGGGGAGCTGTTTTTT.

This chain joins TRBV10-3 and TRBJ2-4; tentative D call: TRBD1 (6 bases). The DNA end is more similar to TRBJ2-7, so the J call may be wrong. CDR1 and CDR2 (germline): ENHRY, SYGVKD. There are 14 residues in the CDR3. CDR3 coding DNA: TGTGCCATCAGCTATCATCGCAGGGGATACGAGCAGTACTTC. Translation: CAISYHRRGYEQYF.

V is TRBV20-1 and J is TRBJ2-3, with 7 bases matching TRBD2. The CDR3 totals 16 residues. V gave up 2 bases and J gave up 5 bases; unmatched junction bases: 13. The germline CDR1 and CDR2 sequences are DFQATT and SNEGSKA (reference sequence). The CDR3 DNA is TGCAGTGCTAGAACCCAACACCGGGACTATGGAGATACGCAGTATTTT. Translation gives CSARTQHRDYGDTQYF.